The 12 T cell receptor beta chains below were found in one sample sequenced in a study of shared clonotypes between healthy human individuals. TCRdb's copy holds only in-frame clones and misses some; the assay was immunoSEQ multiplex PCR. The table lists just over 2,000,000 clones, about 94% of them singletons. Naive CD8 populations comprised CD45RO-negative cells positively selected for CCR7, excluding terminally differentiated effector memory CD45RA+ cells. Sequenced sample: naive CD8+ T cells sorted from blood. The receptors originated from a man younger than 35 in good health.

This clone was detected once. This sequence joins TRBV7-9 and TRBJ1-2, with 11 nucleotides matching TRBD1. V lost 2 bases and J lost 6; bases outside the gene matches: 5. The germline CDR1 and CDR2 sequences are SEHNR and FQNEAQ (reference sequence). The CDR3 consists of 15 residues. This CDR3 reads CASSLLGQGADGYTF. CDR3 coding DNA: TGTGCCAGCAGCTTACTAGGACAGGGGGCCGATGGCTACACCTTC.

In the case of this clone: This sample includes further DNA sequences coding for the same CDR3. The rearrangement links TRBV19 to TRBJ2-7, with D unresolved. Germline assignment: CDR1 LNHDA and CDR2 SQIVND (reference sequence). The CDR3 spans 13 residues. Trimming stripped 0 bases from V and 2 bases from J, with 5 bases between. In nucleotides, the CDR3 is TGTGCCAGTAGTATAGATCCCGCCTACGAGCAGTACTTC. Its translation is CASSIDPAYEQYF.

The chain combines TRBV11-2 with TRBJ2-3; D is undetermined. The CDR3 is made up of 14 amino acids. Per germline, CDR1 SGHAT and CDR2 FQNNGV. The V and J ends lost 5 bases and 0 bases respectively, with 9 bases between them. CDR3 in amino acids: CASSLGWSTDTQYF. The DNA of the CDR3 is TGTGCCAGCAGCCTAGGATGGAGCACAGATACGCAGTATTTT.

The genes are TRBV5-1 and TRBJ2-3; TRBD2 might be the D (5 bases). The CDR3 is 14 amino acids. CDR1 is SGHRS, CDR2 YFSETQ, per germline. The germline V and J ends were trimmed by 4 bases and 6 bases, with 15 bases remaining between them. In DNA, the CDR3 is TGCGCCAGCAGCGGAACTAGTGGGTGGGATACGCAGTATTTT. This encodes CASSGTSGWDTQYF.

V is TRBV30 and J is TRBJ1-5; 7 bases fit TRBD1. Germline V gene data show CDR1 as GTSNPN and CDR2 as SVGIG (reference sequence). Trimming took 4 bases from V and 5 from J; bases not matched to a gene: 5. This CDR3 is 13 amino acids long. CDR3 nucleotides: TGTGCCTGGACCACAGGGGTGGATCAGCCCCAGCATTTT. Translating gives CAWTTGVDQPQHF.

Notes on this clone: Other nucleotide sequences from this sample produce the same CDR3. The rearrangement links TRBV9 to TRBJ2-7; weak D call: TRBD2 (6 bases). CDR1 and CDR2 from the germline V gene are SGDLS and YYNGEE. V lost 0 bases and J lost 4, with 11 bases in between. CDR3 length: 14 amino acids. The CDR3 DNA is TGTGCCAGCAGCGTAGCAGGAGGGAATTACGAGCAGTACTTC. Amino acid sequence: CASSVAGGNYEQYF.

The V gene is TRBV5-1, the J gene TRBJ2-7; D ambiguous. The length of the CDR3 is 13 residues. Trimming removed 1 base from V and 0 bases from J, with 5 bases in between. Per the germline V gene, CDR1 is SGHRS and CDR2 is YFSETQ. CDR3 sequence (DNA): TGCGCCAGCAGCTTGTTCCGCTCCTACGAGCAGTACTTC. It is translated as CASSLFRSYEQYF.

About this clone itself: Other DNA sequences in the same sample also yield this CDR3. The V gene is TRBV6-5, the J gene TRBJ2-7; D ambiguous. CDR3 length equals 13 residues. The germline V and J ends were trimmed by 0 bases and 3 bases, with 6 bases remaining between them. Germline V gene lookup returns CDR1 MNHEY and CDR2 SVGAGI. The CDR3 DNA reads TGTGCCAGCAGTTACTCCCCCGACTACGAGCAGTACTTC. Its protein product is CASSYSPDYEQYF.

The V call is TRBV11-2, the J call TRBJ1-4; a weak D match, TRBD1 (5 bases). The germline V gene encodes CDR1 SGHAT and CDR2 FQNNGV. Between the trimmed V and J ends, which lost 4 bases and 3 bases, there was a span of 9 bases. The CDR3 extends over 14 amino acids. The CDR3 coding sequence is TGTGCCAGCAGCTCCCCACAGGCTAATGAAAAACTGTTTTTT. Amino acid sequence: CASSSPQANEKLFF.

The CDR3: CASSLRGAGGNEQFF. The CDR3 region has the DNA TGTGCCAGCAGCCTACGGGGGGCCGGGGGGAATGAGCAGTTCTTC. This rearrangement joins TRBV28 to TRBJ2-1; D possibly corresponds to TRBD2 (7 bases). V shed 6 bases and J shed 7 bases, with 19 bases lying between them. The germline gives CDR1 MDHEN, CDR2 SYDVKM. This CDR3 has 15 amino acids.

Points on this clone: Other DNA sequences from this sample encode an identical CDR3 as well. CDR3 sequence (DNA): TGTGCCAGCAGTTTAACTAGTGGCGAGCAGTACTTC. Translated: CASSLTSGEQYF. The gene calls are TRBV27 and TRBJ2-7; maybe TRBD2 (5 bases). Trimming took 2 bases from V and 6 from J, leaving 8 bases between them. Germline CDR1 MNHEY, CDR2 SMNVEV (reference sequence). The CDR3 is 12 amino acids.

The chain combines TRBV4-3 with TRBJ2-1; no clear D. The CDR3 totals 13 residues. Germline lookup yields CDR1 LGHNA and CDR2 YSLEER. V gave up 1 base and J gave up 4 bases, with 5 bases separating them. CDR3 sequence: CASSQARYNEQFF. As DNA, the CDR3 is TGCGCCAGCAGCCAAGCCAGGTACAATGAGCAGTTCTTC.